The 30 T cell receptor beta chains presented below share a single source sample, sequenced in a study of blood T cell repertoires in COVID-19. Libraries were prepared by immunoSEQ multiplex PCR; TCRdb keeps only in-frame clonotypes and omits some of them. The sample holds tens of thousands of clones, about 86% seen once. The sequenced sample consisted of peripheral blood. These receptors were obtained from a human donor in a cohort sampled during active COVID-19.

The chain employs TRBV11-3 and TRBJ2-1; 7 nucleotides agree with TRBD2. Germline V gene sequence: CDR1 SGHNT, CDR2 YENEEA. The ends lost 5 bases at V and 7 bases at J; junction bases unmatched: 5. The CDR3 sequence is 13 residues long. CDR3 in DNA: TGTGCCAGCAGCGCAGCGGGGATGAATGAGCAGTTCTTC. Protein product: CASSAAGMNEQFF.

The count of this clone is one. The chain is built from TRBV18 and TRBJ2-7; the D gene is possibly TRBD1 (7 bases). With 1 base removed from V and 4 bases from J, the gap between germline ends came to 14 bases. Germline lookup yields CDR1 KGHSH and CDR2 LQKENI. The CDR3 is 15 residues long. The CDR3, as DNA: TGTGCCAGCTCACCACAGGCAGGGGGGAGTTACGAGCAGTACTTC. Protein: CASSPQAGGSYEQYF.

The rearrangement joins TRBV5-8 to TRBJ2-5; D gene ambiguous. The CDR3 consists of 13 residues. V shed 4 bases and J shed 0 bases, with 7 bases lying between them. Germline loops: CDR1 SGHTS, CDR2 YDEGEE. CDR3 sequence reads: CASSVQYQETQYF. DNA for the CDR3: TGTGCCAGCAGCGTACAGTACCAAGAGACCCAGTACTTC.

The chain couples TRBV27 to TRBJ1-1; TRBD1 matches at 8 bases. Germline values: CDR1 MNHEY, CDR2 SMNVEV (reference sequence). Trimming at V came to 4 bases and at J to 0 bases, leaving 7 bases not matched to a gene. The CDR3 extends over 16 amino acids. The CDR3: CASSSGTGRMNTEAFF. The CDR3 DNA reads as TGTGCCAGCAGTTCGGGGACAGGCCGCATGAACACTGAAGCTTTCTTT.

V and J are TRBV9 and TRBJ1-6; D gene ambiguous. Trimming removed 3 bases at V and 3 bases at J, with 7 bases between. The CDR3 totals 14 residues. CDR1 and CDR2 from the germline V gene are SGDLS and YYNGEE. CDR3 protein: CASSADNYNSPLHF. The CDR3 DNA reads TGTGCCAGCAGCGCTGACAACTATAATTCACCCCTCCACTTT. The full variable domain, rest sourced from reference TRBV9 and TRBJ1-6, is DSGVTQTPKHLITATGQRVTLRCSPRSGDLSVYWYQQSLDQGLQFLIQYYNGEERAKGNILERFSAQQFPDLHSELNLSSLELGDSALYFCASSADNYNSPLHFGNGTRLTVT.

This rearrangement joins TRBV6-1 to TRBJ2-3; TRBD2 aligns across 7 bases. V lost 0 bases, J lost 2 bases, and 8 bases stayed unmatched. The CDR3 has 17 residues. Germline CDR1 is MNHNS and CDR2 is SASEGT. CDR3 sequence reads: CASSEARASGYTDTQYF. The DNA for the CDR3 is TGTGCCAGCAGTGAAGCGCGGGCTAGCGGATACACAGATACGCAGTATTTT.

This clone showed up just a few times. The rearrangement links TRBV28 to TRBJ1-2; 8 bases are a match to TRBD1. Trimming cost V 2 bases and J 3 bases; bases outside gene matches: 8. This CDR3 is built from 16 residues. Germline V gene data show CDR1 as MDHEN and CDR2 as SYDVKM. DNA of the CDR3: TGTGCCAGCAGTTTAAGGGCAGGGGGCAAGTACTATGGCTACACCTTC. Translated: CASSLRAGGKYYGYTF.

The chain recombines TRBV5-1 with TRBJ1-3; the D is unclear. V lost 1 base and J 1 base, leaving 9 bases between the germline ends. CDR1 SGHRS and CDR2 YFSETQ come from the germline V gene. CDR3 size: 15 residues. Written as DNA, the CDR3 is TGCGCCAGCAGCTTGAGCGGCGTTTCTGGAAACACCATATATTTT. It specifies CASSLSGVSGNTIYF.

The V gene is TRBV19, the J gene TRBJ2-4; no reliable D call. CDR1 LNHDA and CDR2 SQIVND come from the germline V gene (reference sequence). The CDR3 is 13 residues long. V gave up 5 bases and J gave up 3 bases, with 8 bases separating them. CDR3 sequence reads: CASSSQDKNIQYF. CDR3 nucleotides: TGTGCCAGTAGTTCCCAGGACAAAAACATTCAGTACTTC.

The genes are TRBV4-3 and TRBJ2-3, with no clear D. CDR1 and CDR2 from the germline V gene are LGHNA and YSLEER. The ends were cut back, 0 bases at V and 0 bases at J, with 7 bases in the middle. This CDR3 spans 15 amino acids. DNA of the CDR3: TGCGCCAGCAGCCAAGAAGCTCCTAGCACAGATACGCAGTATTTT. It encodes CASSQEAPSTDTQYF.

The chain joins TRBV11-2 to TRBJ1-2; no clear D gene. CDR3 length: 14 residues. Trimming took off 3 bases at V and 8 bases at J, with 16 bases between the two ends. Per germline, CDR1 SGHAT and CDR2 FQNNGV. CDR3 in DNA: TGTGCCAGCAGCTTGCGGAGACGGTCAGAGGGCTACACCTTC. Residues: CASSLRRRSEGYTF.

This clone was seen more than once but under ten times. V gene TRBV13 combines with J gene TRBJ1-3; TRBD1 matches at 8 bases. Unmatched junction bases numbered 3, after V lost 0 bases and J lost 2 bases. The length of the CDR3 is 16 residues. Germline CDR1 reads PRHDT; CDR2 reads FYEKMQ (reference sequence). The CDR3 DNA reads TGTGCCAGCAGCTTAGGCCCGACAGGGGCTGGAAACACCATATATTTT. Translation gives CASSLGPTGAGNTIYF.

The chain carries TRBV7-8 and TRBJ2-7, with 10 bases aligning to TRBD1. This CDR3 has 16 amino acids. V dropped 5 bases and J dropped 7; count of bases not matched to a gene: 14. Germline CDR1 is SGHVS and CDR2 is FQNEAQ. CDR3 loop: CASSAYIGTGDWEQYF. The CDR3 nucleotides read TGTGCCAGCAGCGCATATATCGGGACAGGGGACTGGGAGCAGTACTTC.

The chain uses TRBV5-1 and TRBJ1-2; the D gene is possibly TRBD1 (5 bases). CDR1 is SGHRS and CDR2 is YFSETQ in the germline V gene. This CDR3 has 15 residues. V lost 0 bases and J 10 bases, leaving 19 bases between the germline ends. CDR3 region: CASSLVPGRVIDYTF. In DNA form, the CDR3 reads TGCGCCAGCAGCTTGGTCCCCGGCAGGGTAATAGACTACACCTTC.

The table lists this clone with a count of one. This chain uses TRBV7-9 with TRBJ2-2; D might be TRBD1 (5 bases). The V end was cut by 5 bases, the J end by 7 bases, with 17 bases between. Germline V gene lookup returns CDR1 SEHNR and CDR2 FQNEAQ (reference sequence). The CDR3 totals 15 residues. The CDR3 spells CASSRATDFNGELFF. The CDR3 nucleotides read TGTGCCAGCAGCCGCGCGACAGACTTTAACGGGGAGCTGTTTTTT.

The chain is built from TRBV27 and TRBJ1-6; 7 nucleotides align to TRBD1. The CDR3 totals 17 residues. After removal of 7 bases from V and 9 bases from J, the junction contained 18 bases not matched to a gene. Germline values: CDR1 MNHEY, CDR2 SMNVEV (reference sequence). In nucleotides, the CDR3 is TGTGCCAGCAATACCTGGCGGCAGGGGGGATTGGGTTCACCCCTCCACTTT. Its translation: CASNTWRQGGLGSPLHF.

J is TRBJ1-4 and V is TRBV19; perhaps TRBD1 as D (5 bases). The CDR3 covers 15 residues. CDR1 is LNHDA and CDR2 is SQIVND in the germline V gene (reference sequence). The germline V and J ends were trimmed by 4 bases and 8 bases, with 17 bases remaining between them. This CDR3 reads CASSTPGAGIEKLFF. CDR3 nucleotide sequence: TGTGCCAGTAGTACCCCGGGAGCAGGGATCGAAAAACTGTTTTTT.

The V gene is TRBV2, the J gene TRBJ2-1; a weak D match, TRBD1 (6 bases). V lost 0 bases, J lost 0 bases, and 9 bases lay in between. Per the germline V gene, CDR1 is SNHLY and CDR2 is FYNNEI. The CDR3 is 16 residues long. The CDR3 DNA sequence: TGTGCCAGCAGTGAAGCTGGCAGGGGCTCCTACAATGAGCAGTTCTTC. Protein sequence: CASSEAGRGSYNEQFF.

CDR3 DNA sequence: TGTGCCAGCACCCGTACAGACACAGATACGCAGTATTTT. Its translation is CASTRTDTDTQYF. The genes are TRBV2 and TRBJ2-3; D unresolved. With 7 bases removed from V and 2 bases from J, the gap between germline ends came to 10 bases. Germline CDR1 reads SNHLY; CDR2 reads FYNNEI. The CDR3 contains 13 residues.

This clone has only one observation. The chain couples TRBV7-2 to TRBJ2-1, with D perhaps matching TRBD2 (7 bases). This CDR3 is 17 amino acids long. The germline V gene encodes CDR1 SGHTA and CDR2 FQGNSA. V dropped 3 bases and J dropped 0 bases, with 15 bases sitting between them. The CDR3 coding sequence is TGTGCCAGCAGCTTCGTCGGGGGGCGGAGCTCCTACAATGAGCAGTTCTTC. This codes for CASSFVGGRSSYNEQFF.

The V call is TRBV5-3, the J call TRBJ1-1; no clear D. TRBV5-3 is classed as an ORF, of uncertain function. The CDR3 consists of 15 residues. Trimming removed 0 bases from V and 4 bases from J, with 13 bases in between. Here the CDR3 reads CARSLVGDEGTEAFF. The CDR3 nucleotides read TGTGCCAGAAGCTTGGTTGGAGATGAGGGCACTGAAGCTTTCTTT.

The rearrangement uses TRBV20-1 and TRBJ2-5; D gene ambiguous. The CDR3 has 12 residues. Looked up from germline, CDR1 is DFQATT and CDR2 is SNEGSKA (reference sequence). V lost 3 bases and J 2 bases, leaving 7 bases between the germline ends. CDR3: CSASPSQETQYF. The CDR3, as DNA: TGCAGTGCTAGTCCCAGTCAAGAGACCCAGTACTTC.

This chain links TRBV24-1 with TRBJ1-2; D unresolved. The CDR3 sequence is 14 residues long. The V gene's germline CDR1 is KGHDR and CDR2 SFDVKD. V was cut by 2 bases and J by 6 bases, with 12 bases left in between. The CDR3, as DNA: TGTGCCACCAGTGATTCCCGCGGGGTGGATGGCTACACCTTC. It yields the protein CATSDSRGVDGYTF.

This clone was observed a single time. This chain connects TRBV24-1 to TRBJ1-5; D uncertain. The ends were cut back, 3 bases at V and 7 bases at J, with 15 bases in the middle. The CDR3 has 15 amino acids. In germline, CDR1 is KGHDR, CDR2 SFDVKD. The CDR3 DNA reads TGTGCCACCAGTGATGGTGCTCCGGCAGGACAGCCCCAGCATTTT. It is translated as CATSDGAPAGQPQHF.

This chain links TRBV29-1 with TRBJ1-2; D is undetermined. V lost 8 bases and J 8 bases, leaving 24 bases between the germline ends. From germline, CDR1 is SQVTM and CDR2 ANQGSEA. The CDR3 runs 14 residues. CDR3 sequence reads: CSSRREGVGSGYTF. As DNA, the CDR3 is TGCAGCTCCAGAAGGGAGGGAGTGGGCTCGGGCTACACCTTC. The variable domain in full, completed from reference TRBV29-1 and TRBJ1-2, reads SAVISQKPSRDICQRGTSLTIQCQVDSQVTMMFWYRQQPGQSLTLIATANQGSEATYESGFVIDKFPISRPNLTFSTLTVSNMSPEDSSIYLCSSRREGVGSGYTFGSGTRLTVV.

The genes are TRBV28 and TRBJ2-2; the match to TRBD1 covers 10 bases. Germline loops: CDR1 MDHEN, CDR2 SYDVKM. CDR3 length equals 15 residues. J gave up 4 bases and V 2 bases, and 1 base lay outside the gene matches. The CDR3 loop is CASSLRDRGTGELFF. The DNA of the CDR3 is TGTGCCAGCAGTTTACGGGACAGGGGCACCGGGGAGCTGTTTTTT.

V and J are TRBV25-1 and TRBJ1-6; TRBD1 agrees at 9 bases. This CDR3 region has 15 residues. V gave up 6 bases and J gave up 3 bases; unmatched junction bases: 3. Germline values: CDR1 MGHDK, CDR2 SYGVNS. The CDR3 spells CASRGQGIYNSPLHF. CDR3 DNA sequence: TGTGCCAGCAGAGGACAGGGGATCTATAATTCACCCCTCCACTTT.

V usage is TRBV5-1 and J usage is TRBJ2-3, with a possible D match to TRBD1 (5 bases). V gave up 3 bases and J gave up 2 bases, with 13 bases separating them. Germline CDR1 SGHRS, CDR2 YFSETQ. There are 15 residues in the CDR3. CDR3 in DNA: TGCGCCAGCAGCTCTCTAGGGGTGACCACAGATACGCAGTATTTT. Its translation: CASSSLGVTTDTQYF. The entire variable domain, with the rest obtained from reference TRBV5-1 and TRBJ2-3, is as follows: KAGVTQTPRYLIKTRGQQVTLSCSPISGHRSVSWYQQTPGQGLQFLFEYFSETQRNKGNFPGRFSGRQFSNSRSEMNVSTLELGDSALYLCASSSLGVTTDTQYFGPGTRLTVL.

Only one count was recorded for this clone. The chain employs TRBV29-1 and TRBJ2-3, with TRBD1 identical over 7 bases. The CDR3 totals 16 residues. Trimming took 4 bases from V and 5 from J; bases not matched to a gene: 15. Germline loops: CDR1 SQVTM, CDR2 ANQGSEA. The CDR3 coding sequence is TGCAGCGTTGCGTCAAGGACAGGCAGAGGGGAAGATACGCAGTATTTT. Amino acids: CSVASRTGRGEDTQYF.

This clone was seen just once. V is TRBV30 and J is TRBJ1-1; D is possibly TRBD1 (6 bases). V lost 6 bases to trimming and J lost 1 base, with 15 bases between them. The CDR3 has 14 residues. Germline CDR1 reads GTSNPN; CDR2 reads SVGIG (reference sequence). The CDR3 DNA sequence: TGTGCCTGTGGGTTGAAGGACAGGAACACTGAAGCTTTCTTT. Translation: CACGLKDRNTEAFF. Supplemented by reference TRBV30 and TRBJ1-1, the full variable domain reads SQTIHQWPATLVQPVGSPLSLECTVEGTSNPNLYWYRQAAGRGLQLLFYSVGIGQISSEVPQNLSASRPQDRQFILSSKKLLLSDSGFYLCACGLKDRNTEAFFGQGTRLTVV.